Below are 25 T cell receptor beta chains sequenced from a single sample in a study of shared clonotypes between healthy human individuals. The data were produced by immunoSEQ multiplex PCR, yet TCRdb's version contains in-frame clones alone and is incomplete. The data hold over a million clones, with under 80% observed a single time. The specimen sequenced was memory CD4+ T cells sorted from blood. The subset: CD45RA-negative fraction. These receptors were collected from a young man in good health.

The gene calls are TRBV18 and TRBJ2-3, with 7 bases that match TRBD2. V was pared by 3 bases and J by 2 bases, with 5 bases of the junction left unmatched. Germline values: CDR1 KGHSH, CDR2 LQKENI. The CDR3 is made up of 15 amino acids. CDR3 sequence reads: CASSPSAGITDTQYF. In nucleotides, the CDR3 is TGTGCCAGCTCACCGTCAGCGGGGATCACAGATACGCAGTATTTT.

This chain connects TRBV30 to TRBJ2-2, with TRBD2 identical over 11 bases. Germline V gene sequence: CDR1 GTSNPN, CDR2 SVGIG (reference sequence). CDR3 length: 15 amino acids. V lost 2 bases, J lost 5 bases, and 4 bases stayed unmatched. The CDR3 region is CAWSRGTSGTGELFF. The CDR3 DNA reads TGTGCCTGGAGTCGGGGGACTAGCGGAACCGGGGAGCTGTTTTTT.

V gene TRBV5-4 combines with J gene TRBJ2-7; D gene unclear. Germline-derived CDR1 and CDR2 are SGHNT and YYREEE (reference sequence). V shed 4 bases and J shed 0 bases, with 14 bases lying between them. The CDR3 runs to 15 residues. CDR3 amino acids: CASSKSGPSSYEQYF. The CDR3 bases are TGTGCCAGCAGCAAAAGTGGACCAAGCTCCTACGAGCAGTACTTC. The variable domain in full, with the rest retrieved from reference TRBV5-4 and TRBJ2-7, is ETGVTQSPTHLIKTRGQQVTLRCSSQSGHNTVSWYQQALGQGPQFIFQYYREEENGRGNFPPRFSGLQFPNYSSELNVNALELDDSALYLCASSKSGPSSYEQYFGPGTRLTVT.

This clone came up once. CDR3: CASRCKRREGGGLAEDEQYF. DNA for the CDR3: TGTGCCAGCAGATGTAAGAGGAGGGAGGGAGGGGGGCTCGCGGAGGACGAGCAGTACTTC. The chain joins TRBV11-3 to TRBJ2-7, with D possibly TRBD2 on 7 matching bases. Trimming removed 6 bases from V and 5 bases from J, with 35 bases in between. This CDR3 is built from 20 residues. Germline loops: CDR1 SGHNT, CDR2 YENEEA.

In regard to this clone: The same CDR3 is also encoded by other DNA sequences in this sample. The chain combines TRBV7-2 with TRBJ2-7, with 12 positions matching TRBD2. CDR1 and CDR2 from the germline V gene are SGHTA and FQGNSA. J was trimmed by 5 bases and V by 5 bases; bases with no gene match: 7. This CDR3 has 15 residues. CDR3 in DNA: TGTGCCAGCAGCACCCCTAGCGGGAGGGCCCACGAGCAGTACTTC. Translated: CASSTPSGRAHEQYF.

With regard to this clone: One end of the junction varies from germline; a read error may be responsible. The chain is built from TRBV7-7 and TRBJ1-4, with no clear D. The CDR3 length is 13 residues. Germline CDR1 is SSHAT and CDR2 is FNYEAQ (reference sequence). The CDR3 nucleotides are TGTGCTAGCAGCTTGGGTGGAAATGAAAAACTGTTTTTT. Its translation is CASSLGGNEKLFF.

The V call is TRBV30, the J call TRBJ2-6; a possible D gene is TRBD1 (5 bases). Germline CDR1 reads GTSNPN; CDR2 reads SVGIG (reference sequence). This CDR3 has 15 amino acids. The germline V and J ends were trimmed by 4 bases and 0 bases, with 10 bases remaining between them. The chain's CDR3 is CAWKGPSSGANVLTF. The CDR3 DNA reads as TGTGCCTGGAAGGGGCCCAGCTCTGGGGCCAACGTCCTGACTTTC.

The rearrangement links TRBV5-1 to TRBJ1-4; D perhaps matches TRBD1 (6 bases). Trimming cost V 0 bases and J 3 bases, with 9 bases left between them. The CDR3 totals 15 residues. Looked up from germline, CDR1 is SGHRS and CDR2 is YFSETQ. The CDR3 coding sequence is TGCGCCAGCAGCTTGGCCGGGGGCTCTAATGAAAAACTGTTTTTT. This translates into CASSLAGGSNEKLFF.

The chain is built from TRBV19 and TRBJ1-1; D not certain. Germline V gives CDR1 LNHDA, CDR2 SQIVND (reference sequence). Between the trimmed V and J ends, which lost 7 bases and 5 bases, there was a span of 17 bases. The CDR3 runs to 14 residues. CDR3 nucleotide sequence: TGTGCCAGTAACCCTGCGAGTTTATGGACTGAAGCTTTCTTT. Protein sequence: CASNPASLWTEAFF. Variable domain in full (rest from reference TRBV19 and TRBJ1-1): DGGITQSPKYLFRKEGQNVTLSCEQNLNHDAMYWYRQDPGQGLRLIYYSQIVNDFQKGDIAEGYSVSREKKESFPLTVTSAQKNPTAFYLCASNPASLWTEAFFGQGTRLTVV.

The J gene is TRBJ2-6, the V gene TRBV5-1, with 7 bases that match TRBD1. Trimming at V came to 4 bases and at J to 9 bases, leaving 7 bases not matched to a gene. There are 14 residues in the CDR3. CDR1 and CDR2 (germline): SGHRS, YFSETQ. Here the CDR3 DNA reads TGCGCCAGCAGCCCGGGACAGTCAATCAACGTCCTGACTTTC. It is translated as CASSPGQSINVLTF.

This sequence joins TRBV29-1 and TRBJ2-4; D could derive from TRBD1 or TRBD2 (5 bases each). The germline gives CDR1 SQVTM, CDR2 ANQGSEA. Trimming removed 5 bases from V and 6 bases from J, with 17 bases in between. CDR3 length: 14 amino acids. CDR3 DNA: TGCAGCGTTTCCGACGACAGAGGGATAAACATTCAGTACTTC. The encoded protein is CSVSDDRGINIQYF. The full variable domain, its missing parts supplied by reference TRBV29-1 and TRBJ2-4, is SAVISQKPSRDICQRGTSLTIQCQVDSQVTMMFWYRQQPGQSLTLIATANQGSEATYESGFVIDKFPISRPNLTFSTLTVSNMSPEDSSIYLCSVSDDRGINIQYFGAGTRLSVL.

This chain uses TRBV7-2 with TRBJ1-2, with 7 bases identical to TRBD1. The junction had 12 bases not matched to a gene; V was cut back by 5 bases and J by 6 bases. CDR1 and CDR2 from the germline V gene are SGHTA and FQGNSA. This CDR3 is 15 amino acids long. The CDR3 DNA reads as TGTGCCAGCAGCCCATCGGGACAGAGGAACAATGGCTACACCTTC. It specifies CASSPSGQRNNGYTF.

The V call is TRBV5-1, the J call TRBJ2-5; D possibly uses TRBD1 or TRBD2 (6 bases each). CDR1 SGHRS and CDR2 YFSETQ come from the germline V gene. This CDR3 contains 15 residues. Trimming left V 0 bases short and J 2 bases short, with 11 bases between. The CDR3 protein is CASSLVQGRQETQYF. CDR3 nucleotides: TGCGCCAGCAGCTTGGTGCAGGGGAGGCAAGAGACCCAGTACTTC.

This chain connects TRBV5-1 to TRBJ1-1; possibly TRBD1 for D (6 bases). V was trimmed by 1 base and J by 1 base, leaving 14 bases between them. Looked up from germline, CDR1 is SGHRS and CDR2 is YFSETQ. CDR3 length equals 16 residues. CDR3 residues: CASSLIGGRGNTEAFF. CDR3 in DNA: TGCGCCAGCAGCTTGATAGGGGGGCGCGGGAACACTGAAGCTTTCTTT.

This clone has just a few counts. Within the sample, other DNA sequences also encode this same CDR3. This chain joins TRBV7-2 and TRBJ1-2; D unclear. Trimming left V 5 bases short and J 0 bases short, with 16 bases between. This CDR3 is 16 amino acids long. Germline values: CDR1 SGHTA, CDR2 FQGNSA. The CDR3 sequence is CASSLGVGGSNYGYTF. As DNA, the CDR3 is TGTGCCAGCAGCCTTGGAGTTGGCGGTTCTAACTATGGCTACACCTTC.

The chain links TRBV11-2 to TRBJ1-5; D is undetermined. V was trimmed by 1 base and J by 3 bases, leaving 10 bases between them. The CDR3 is 15 residues long. In germline, CDR1 is SGHAT, CDR2 FQNNGV. The CDR3 DNA follows: TGTGCCAGCAGCTTAGGACCACAGAACAATCAGCCCCAGCATTTT. Amino acids: CASSLGPQNNQPQHF.

This clone appeared a single time. V and J are TRBV6-1 and TRBJ2-5; 7 bases match TRBD2. The CDR3 consists of 16 residues. Per the germline V gene, CDR1 is MNHNS and CDR2 is SASEGT. J lost 5 bases, V lost 2 bases, and 11 bases had no gene match. In nucleotides, the CDR3 is TGTGCCAGCAGTGAAAGGAGGGGAGGGTATTTGGAGACCCAGTACTTC. It is translated as CASSERRGGYLETQYF.

The chain couples TRBV4-3 to TRBJ2-7; D not certain. The ends were cut back, 1 base at V and 3 bases at J, with 7 bases in the middle. The CDR3 covers 13 residues. Germline CDR1 LGHNA, CDR2 YSLEER. CDR3 residues: CASSQGRLYEQYF. The CDR3 DNA is TGCGCCAGCAGCCAAGGGCGCCTCTACGAGCAGTACTTC.

In this sample, this clone turned up a few times. This chain joins TRBV28 and TRBJ1-1; the D gene is possibly TRBD1 (6 bases). Trimming pared 3 bases from V and 12 bases from J, leaving 17 bases between. This CDR3 has 13 residues. Per the germline V gene, CDR1 is MDHEN and CDR2 is SYDVKM. The CDR3 loop reads CASSFSRTAGTFF. The CDR3 DNA follows: TGTGCCAGCAGTTTCTCCCGGACAGCGGGGACTTTCTTT.

The rearrangement joins TRBV27 to TRBJ1-5; D possibly corresponds to TRBD1 (5 bases). Germline V gene data show CDR1 as MNHEY and CDR2 as SMNVEV (reference sequence). The CDR3 extends over 15 amino acids. Trimming cost V 3 bases and J 3 bases, with 12 bases left between them. This CDR3 reads CASSFRGYPNQPQHF. In DNA, the CDR3 is TGTGCCAGCAGTTTTCGGGGCTACCCCAATCAGCCCCAGCATTTT.

The chain is built from TRBV30 and TRBJ2-5, with D tentatively TRBD2 (5 bases). The germline V gene has CDR1 GTSNPN and CDR2 SVGIG (reference sequence). The CDR3 length is 12 residues. V was cut by 1 base and J by 7 bases, with 10 bases left in between. The CDR3 DNA sequence: TGTGCCTGGAGTGAGTCCGCGGGGACCCAGTACTTC. Its translation is CAWSESAGTQYF.

This clone was found a few times. This chain uses TRBV30 with TRBJ1-4, with TRBD1 matching 9 bases. The V and J ends lost 2 bases and 6 bases, in that order; junction bases with no gene match: 7. There are 15 residues in the CDR3. CDR1 and CDR2 (germline): GTSNPN, SVGIG (reference sequence). The CDR3 DNA sequence: TGTGCCTGGAGTCCGGGACAGGGCGGCCATGAAAAACTGTTTTTT. This sequence encodes CAWSPGQGGHEKLFF.

The chain combines TRBV4-2 with TRBJ2-1; tentatively, D is TRBD2 (6 bases). The V gene lost 0 bases and the J gene lost 7 bases, with 22 bases spanning the gap. Germline assignment: CDR1 LGHNA and CDR2 YNFKEQ. The CDR3 contains 18 residues. The CDR3 loop reads CASSQEGFGGAGQNEQFF. The CDR3 DNA reads as TGTGCCAGCAGCCAAGAGGGGTTTGGCGGGGCGGGTCAAAATGAGCAGTTCTTC.

The chain joins TRBV29-1 to TRBJ2-7, with 7 bases that match TRBD2. The junction had 20 bases not matched to a gene; V was cut back by 4 bases and J by 2 bases. The germline gives CDR1 SQVTM, CDR2 ANQGSEA. The CDR3 has 18 residues. CDR3: CSVATRLASGGMAYEQYF. In DNA form, the CDR3 reads TGCAGCGTTGCCACGAGACTAGCTTCTGGAGGCATGGCCTACGAGCAGTACTTC.

The chain links TRBV7-2 to TRBJ2-3, with D maybe TRBD2 (6 bases). Per the germline V gene, CDR1 is SGHTA and CDR2 is FQGNSA. Trimming took off 5 bases at V and 1 base at J, with 16 bases between the two ends. This CDR3 has 16 residues. The CDR3 DNA is TGTGCCAGCAGCCCCGCGGTGCGGGGACGCACAGATACGCAGTATTTT. It is translated as CASSPAVRGRTDTQYF.